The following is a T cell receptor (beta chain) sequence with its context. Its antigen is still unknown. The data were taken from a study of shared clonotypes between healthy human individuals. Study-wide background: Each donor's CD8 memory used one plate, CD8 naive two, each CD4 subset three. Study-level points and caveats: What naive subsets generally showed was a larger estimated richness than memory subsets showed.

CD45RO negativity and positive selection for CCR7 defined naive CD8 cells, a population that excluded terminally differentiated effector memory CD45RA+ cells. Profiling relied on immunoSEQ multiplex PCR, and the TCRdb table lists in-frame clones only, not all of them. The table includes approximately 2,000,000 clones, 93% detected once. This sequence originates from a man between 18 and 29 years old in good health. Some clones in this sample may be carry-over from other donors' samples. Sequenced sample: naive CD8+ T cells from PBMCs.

CDR3 sequence (DNA): TGTGCCAGCAGCTTAGGCCGAGGACTGACCTTTGAAGCTTTCTTT. This sequence encodes CASSLGRGLTFEAFF. This chain connects TRBV13 to TRBJ1-1; D call uncertain. Germline CDR1 is PRHDT and CDR2 is FYEKMQ (reference sequence). The CDR3 consists of 15 residues. With 0 bases removed from V and 7 bases from J, the gap between germline ends came to 15 bases.